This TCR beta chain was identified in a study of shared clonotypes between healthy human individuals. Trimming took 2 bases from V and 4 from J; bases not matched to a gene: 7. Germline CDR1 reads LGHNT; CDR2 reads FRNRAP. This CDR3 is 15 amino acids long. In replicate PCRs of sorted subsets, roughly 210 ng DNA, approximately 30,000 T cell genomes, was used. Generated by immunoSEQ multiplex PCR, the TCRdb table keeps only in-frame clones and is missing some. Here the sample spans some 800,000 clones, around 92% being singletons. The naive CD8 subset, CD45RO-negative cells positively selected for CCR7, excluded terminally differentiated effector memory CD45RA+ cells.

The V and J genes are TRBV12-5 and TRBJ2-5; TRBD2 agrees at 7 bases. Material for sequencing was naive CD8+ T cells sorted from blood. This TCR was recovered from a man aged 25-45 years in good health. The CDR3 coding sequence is TGTGCTAGTGGTTTGTTTCTGGGGGAGGGAGAGACCCAGTACTTC. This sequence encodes CASGLFLGEGETQYF.